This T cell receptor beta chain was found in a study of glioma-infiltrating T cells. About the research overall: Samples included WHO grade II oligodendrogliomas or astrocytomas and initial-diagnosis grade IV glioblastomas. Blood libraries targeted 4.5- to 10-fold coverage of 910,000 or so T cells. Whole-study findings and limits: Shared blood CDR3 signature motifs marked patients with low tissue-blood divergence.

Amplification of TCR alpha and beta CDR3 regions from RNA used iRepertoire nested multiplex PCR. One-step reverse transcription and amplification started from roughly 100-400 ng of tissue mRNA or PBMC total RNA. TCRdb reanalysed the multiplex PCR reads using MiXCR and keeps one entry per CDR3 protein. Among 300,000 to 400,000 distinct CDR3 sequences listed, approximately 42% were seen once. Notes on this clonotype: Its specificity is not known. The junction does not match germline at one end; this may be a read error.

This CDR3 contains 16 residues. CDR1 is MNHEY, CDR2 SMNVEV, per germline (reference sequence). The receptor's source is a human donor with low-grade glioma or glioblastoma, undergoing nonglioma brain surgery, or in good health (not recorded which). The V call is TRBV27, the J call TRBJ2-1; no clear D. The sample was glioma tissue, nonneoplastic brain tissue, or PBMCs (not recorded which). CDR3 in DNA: TGTACCAGCAGTTTACTCGGATTTAGCTCCTACAATGAGCAGTTCTTC. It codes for CTSSLLGFSSYNEQFF.